This TCR beta chain was identified in a study of lymphopenia after photon versus proton radiotherapy. Study results and caveats: Survival link was tested only in deceased patients; proton benefit remains a possibility.

The CDR3 runs to 13 residues. Per the germline V gene, CDR1 is MNHEY and CDR2 is SVGAGI. Trimming removed 2 bases at V and 1 base at J, with 5 bases between. About this clone itself: The antigen is not known.

Sequencing was performed with immunoSEQ multiplex PCR; in TCRdb, only in-frame clones are kept and a portion is missing. The table has about 49,000 clones, more than 70% seen once. The sequence derives from a man aged 45-65 years with gastric cancer. The gene calls are TRBV6-5 and TRBJ1-1; the D is unclear. The sequencing used peripheral blood, collected from a patient treated with photon-based radiotherapy. The CDR3 is CASSYNGNTEAFF. The CDR3 DNA follows: TGTGCCAGCAGTTACAATGGGAACACTGAAGCTTTCTTT.